One TCR beta chain is described in this entry. Its antigen remains unidentified. This specimen comes from a study of shared clonotypes between healthy human individuals. Overall study findings and caveats: Sample collection involved blood only; tissue repertoires are likely different. Incomplete sequencing of sorted subsets was indicated by rarefaction despite large depth.

As processed by the authors: Owing to the provision of junction-only sequences devoid of quality scores by immunoSEQ, filtering differed. Clones were sequenced by immunoSEQ multiplex PCR, and TCRdb holds only the in-frame ones, with some missing. V and J calls plus clone size are reproduced from that table; the DNA served to infer D and trimming. The sample carries about 2.1 million clones, roughly 91% recorded once. This CDR3 is 17 amino acids long. V dropped 5 bases and J dropped 0 bases, with 16 bases sitting between them. Germline CDR1 is MDHEN and CDR2 is SYDVKM. It was CD45RO-negative cells, positively selected for CCR7, that made up naive CD8 cells, with terminally differentiated effector memory CD45RA+ cells excluded.

The J gene is TRBJ2-2, the V gene TRBV28; D gene ambiguous. This TCR was sampled from a man between 18 and 29 years old in good health. Some clones in this sample may be carry-over from other donors' samples. Sequencing was carried out using naive CD8+ T cells from PBMCs. The CDR3 DNA reads TGTGCCAGCAGTCCTTCTACTCGCACCGCGAACACCGGGGAGCTGTTTTTT. It encodes CASSPSTRTANTGELFF. The entire variable domain, with the rest obtained from reference TRBV28 and TRBJ2-2, is as follows: DVKVTQSSRYLVKRTGEKVFLECVQDMDHENMFWYRQDPGLGLRLIYFSYDVKMKEKGDIPEGYSVSREKKERFSLILESASTNQTSMYLCASSPSTRTANTGELFFGEGSRLTVL.